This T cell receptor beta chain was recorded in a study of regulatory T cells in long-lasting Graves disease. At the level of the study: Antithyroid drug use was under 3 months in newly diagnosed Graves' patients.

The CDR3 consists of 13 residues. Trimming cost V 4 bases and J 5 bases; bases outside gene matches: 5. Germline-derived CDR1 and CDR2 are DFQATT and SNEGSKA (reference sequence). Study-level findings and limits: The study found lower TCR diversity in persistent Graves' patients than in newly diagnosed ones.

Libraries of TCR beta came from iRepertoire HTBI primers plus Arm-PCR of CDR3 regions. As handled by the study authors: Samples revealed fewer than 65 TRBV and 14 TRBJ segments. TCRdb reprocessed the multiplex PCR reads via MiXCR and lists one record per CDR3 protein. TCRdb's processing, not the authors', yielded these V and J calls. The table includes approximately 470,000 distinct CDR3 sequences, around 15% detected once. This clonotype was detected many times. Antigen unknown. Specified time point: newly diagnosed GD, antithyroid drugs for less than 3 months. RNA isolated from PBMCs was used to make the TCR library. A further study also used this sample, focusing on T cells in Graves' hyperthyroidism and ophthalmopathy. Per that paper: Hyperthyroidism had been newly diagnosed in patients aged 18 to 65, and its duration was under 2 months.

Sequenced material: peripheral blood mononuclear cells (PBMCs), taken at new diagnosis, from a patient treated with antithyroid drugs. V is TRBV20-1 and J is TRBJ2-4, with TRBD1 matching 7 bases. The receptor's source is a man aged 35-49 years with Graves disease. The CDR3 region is CSATGQPENIQYF. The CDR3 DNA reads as TGCAGTGCTACGGGACAGCCTGAAAACATTCAGTACTTC.